The 15 T cell receptor beta chains below all came from one sample that was sequenced in a study of CD8 T cells in ankylosing spondylitis. TCRdb re-called the 5' RACE reads through MiXCR, storing one row per CDR3 protein. The data show 200,000 to 300,000 distinct CDR3 sequences, 32% seen once. Sequencing was done on a sample of blood, either unsorted or a sorted T cell fraction (not recorded which). These receptors were obtained from a male donor with ankylosing spondylitis or in good health (not recorded which).

The genes are TRBV12-3 or TRBV12-4 and TRBJ1-1, with no clear D. V was cut by 4 bases and J by 11 bases, with 11 bases left in between. This CDR3 is 11 amino acids long. The CDR3 DNA sequence: TGTGCCAGCAGTTCCGGGTATGGCGCTTTCTTT. This encodes CASSSGYGAFF.

The chain recombines TRBV29-1 with TRBJ2-1; D might be TRBD2 (7 bases). Germline CDR1 is SQVTM and CDR2 is ANQGSEA. The V end was cut by 7 bases, the J end by 5 bases, with 15 bases between. The CDR3 totals 13 residues. CDR3 residues: CSGGGGENNEQFF. CDR3 in DNA: TGCAGCGGGGGAGGGGGGGAAAACAATGAGCAGTTCTTC.

V gene TRBV12-3 or TRBV12-4 combines with J gene TRBJ1-2; 9 bases fit TRBD1. V lost 6 bases, J lost 8 bases, and 7 bases stayed unmatched. The CDR3 runs to 13 residues. CDR3 sequence: CASRPGQGEGYTF. The CDR3 bases are TGTGCCAGCAGACCGGGACAGGGTGAAGGCTACACCTTC.

The rearrangement joins TRBV12-3 or TRBV12-4 to TRBJ2-7, with no clear D. Trimming stripped 5 bases from V and 5 bases from J, with 10 bases between. This CDR3 is 12 amino acids long. The CDR3 spells CASSTPPHEQYF. Here the CDR3 DNA reads TGTGCCAGCAGTACACCGCCTCACGAGCAGTACTTC.

This clonotype came up a few times. The chain combines TRBV5-1 with TRBJ2-3, with D possibly called TRBD1 or TRBD2 (5 bases each). The CDR3 has 13 residues. The V end was cut by 7 bases, the J end by 0 bases, with 9 bases between. In germline, CDR1 is SGHRS, CDR2 YFSETQ. The CDR3 reads CASHRRSTDTQYF. CDR3 nucleotides: TGCGCCAGCCACAGGAGGAGCACAGATACGCAGTATTTT. Using reference TRBV5-1 and TRBJ2-3 for the parts outside the CDR3, the full variable domain is KAGVTQTPRYLIKTRGQQVTLSCSPISGHRSVSWYQQTPGQGLQFLFEYFSETQRNKGNFPGRFSGRQFSNSRSEMNVSTLELGDSALYLCASHRRSTDTQYFGPGTRLTVL.

The rearrangement links TRBV28 to TRBJ1-5; D unclear. Per the germline V gene, CDR1 is MDHEN and CDR2 is SYDVKM. CDR3 length equals 14 residues. V was shortened by 5 bases and J by 0 bases, with 8 bases between the two germline ends. As DNA, the CDR3 is TGTGCCAGCAGTGAAAAGTATAGCAATCAGCCCCAGCATTTT. Encoded protein: CASSEKYSNQPQHF.

This clonotype was detected only a few times. The chain carries TRBV20-1 and TRBJ2-3, with 9 bases matching TRBD1. Germline V CDR1 and CDR2: DFQATT, SNEGSKA (reference sequence). Germline trimming cut 3 bases from V and 1 base from J; bases unmatched to any gene: 5. The CDR3 extends over 15 amino acids. The CDR3 reads CSASHRGRGTDTQYF. The CDR3 coding sequence is TGCAGTGCTAGTCACAGGGGGCGGGGCACAGATACGCAGTATTTT.

This clonotype was counted at least ten times. This chain links TRBV20-1 with TRBJ2-7; D call uncertain. Germline values: CDR1 DFQATT, CDR2 SNEGSKA (reference sequence). Trimming removed 4 bases from V and 3 bases from J, with 16 bases in between. CDR3 length: 14 amino acids. DNA of the CDR3: TGCAGTGCTACCGATCAAGTCCGTAACTACGAGCAGTACTTC. It translates to CSATDQVRNYEQYF.

This clonotype was counted only a few times. The chain joins TRBV29-1 to TRBJ2-1; D is unclear. V was pared by 7 bases and J by 2 bases, with 15 bases between. Germline loops: CDR1 SQVTM, CDR2 ANQGSEA. CDR3 size: 14 residues. The CDR3 is CSAHPDWAYNEQFF. CDR3 coding DNA: TGCAGCGCCCACCCGGATTGGGCCTACAATGAGCAGTTCTTC.

This clonotype was counted between two and nine times. The chain recombines TRBV18 with TRBJ2-7, with 9 bases identical to TRBD2. The J segment lost 6 bases and the V segment lost 5 bases, leaving 8 bases of the junction unmatched. Germline V gene sequence: CDR1 KGHSH, CDR2 LQKENI. This CDR3 has 14 residues. The CDR3 sequence: CASSNPGLASEQYF. As DNA, the CDR3 is TGTGCCAGCTCAAACCCGGGACTAGCTTCCGAGCAGTACTTC.

This clonotype was detected a few times. V gene TRBV5-6 combines with J gene TRBJ1-6; D unresolved. CDR1 is SGHDT and CDR2 is YYEEEE in the germline V gene. V lost 4 bases to trimming and J lost 12 bases, with 23 bases between them. The length of the CDR3 is 16 residues. The CDR3 loop reads CASSLGPANTERPLHF. CDR3 nucleotides: TGTGCCAGCAGCCTCGGACCCGCAAATACGGAAAGACCCCTCCACTTT. Full variable domain (outside the CDR3, taken from reference TRBV5-6 and TRBJ1-6): DAGVTQSPTHLIKTRGQQVTLRCSPKSGHDTVSWYQQALGQGPQFIFQYYEEEERQRGNFPDRFSGHQFPNYSSELNVNALLLGDSALYLCASSLGPANTERPLHFGNGTRLTVT.

The chain couples TRBV25-1 to TRBJ2-7; no firm D call. This CDR3 is 16 amino acids long. CDR1 MGHDK and CDR2 SYGVNS come from the germline V gene. V lost 6 bases to trimming and J lost 3 bases, with 21 bases between them. CDR3 coding DNA: TGTGCCAGCAGGCCCACTACCACGATTATGAGCTACGAGCAGTACTTC. Translated: CASRPTTTIMSYEQYF.

This clonotype has only a few counts. This chain joins TRBV20-1 and TRBJ2-5; 13 nucleotides align to TRBD2. The V gene end was trimmed by 5 bases and the J gene end by 9 bases; junction bases not matched to a gene: 9. CDR3 length: 14 residues. CDR1 DFQATT and CDR2 SNEGSKA come from the germline V gene (reference sequence). CDR3 bases: TGCAGTGCTCAAAAGACTAGCGGGGGGCAGGCCCAGTACTTC. Its translation is CSAQKTSGGQAQYF.

This chain connects TRBV12-3 or TRBV12-4 to TRBJ2-5; TRBD2 matches at 7 bases. V gave up 4 bases and J gave up 2 bases; unmatched junction bases: 4. This CDR3 region has 14 residues. The CDR3 here is CASSSGLPQETQYF. For the CDR3, the DNA is TGTGCCAGCAGTTCGGGACTACCTCAAGAGACCCAGTACTTC.

This chain uses TRBV20-1 with TRBJ1-6; no definite D call. V shed 0 bases and J shed 12 bases, with 6 bases lying between them. CDR1 is DFQATT and CDR2 is SNEGSKA in the germline V gene (reference sequence). This CDR3 has 11 amino acids. In DNA form, the CDR3 reads TGCAGTGCTAGAGATGGGGAACCCCTCCACTTT. It encodes CSARDGEPLHF.